The rows below give T cell receptor beta chains drawn from one sample of a study of T cell changes during pregnancy in multiple sclerosis. Sequenced by immunoSEQ multiplex PCR; TCRdb stores in-frame clones only, minus some. The table shows some 71,000 clones, with roughly 91% occurring only once. Sequencing was performed on CD4+ T cells from peripheral blood mononuclear cells, taken in the third trimester of pregnancy. The receptors shown here come from a female donor in good health, enrolled as a control in a pregnancy study. Both conserved end residues are part of each CDR3. A D gene is named only where the DNA matches it firmly. Some rows have no size entry. The others give once, few or many, or a class for an expanded clone.

size: .
J: TRBJ1-3
D: .
length: 18
V: TRBV18
CDR3: CASSPQGVITYSGNTIYF
DNA: TGTGCCAGCTCACCGCAGGGCGTCATTACCTACTCTGGAAACACCATATATTTT

size: .
J: TRBJ1-1
D: .
length: 14
V: TRBV9
CDR3: CASSPRHGNTEAFF
DNA: TGTGCCAGCAGCCCCAGGCATGGGAACACTGAAGCTTTCTTT

size: few
J: TRBJ1-1
D: .
length: 15
V: TRBV18
CDR3: CASSLNRAGHTEAFF
DNA: TGTGCCAGCTCCCTAAACAGGGCCGGTCACACTGAAGCTTTCTTT

size: .
J: TRBJ1-2
D: TRBD1
length: 14
V: TRBV7-2
CDR3: CASSLGGTGKGYTF
DNA: TGTGCCAGCAGCTTAGGGGGGACAGGGAAAGGCTACACCTTC

size: .
J: TRBJ1-2
D: TRBD1
length: 13
V: TRBV2
CDR3: CASRGDSPLGYTF
DNA: TGTGCCAGCAGGGGGGACAGCCCTCTCGGCTACACCTTC

size: .
J: TRBJ2-7
D: TRBD1
length: 13
V: TRBV5-1
CDR3: CASRTDRGYEQYF
DNA: TGCGCCAGCAGGACGGACAGGGGCTACGAGCAGTACTTC

size: .
J: TRBJ2-1
D: TRBD2
length: 10
V: TRBV20-1
CDR3: CSARRTSEFF
DNA: TGCAGTGCTAGGAGGACTAGCGAGTTCTTC

size: .
J: TRBJ1-2
D: TRBD1
length: 14
V: TRBV5-5
CDR3: CASRPTGETYGYTF
DNA: TGTGCCAGCAGGCCGACAGGGGAAACTTATGGCTACACCTTC

size: .
J: TRBJ2-7
D: TRBD2
length: 15
V: TRBV5-4
CDR3: CASSQWTSGAYEQYF
DNA: TGTGCCAGCAGCCAATGGACTAGCGGAGCCTACGAGCAGTACTTC

size: .
J: TRBJ2-7
D: TRBD2
length: 13
V: TRBV18
CDR3: CASSPSGGYEQYF
DNA: TGTGCCAGCTCACCATCGGGAGGGTACGAGCAGTACTTC

size: few
J: TRBJ1-1
D: TRBD1
length: 14
V: TRBV30
CDR3: CAWSTDRGNTEAFF
DNA: TGTGCCTGGAGCACGGACAGGGGAAACACTGAAGCTTTCTTT

size: once
J: TRBJ1-2
D: .
length: 14
V: TRBV9
CDR3: CASSVLEIPYGYTF
DNA: TGTGCCAGCAGCGTTTTAGAGATCCCTTATGGCTACACCTTC

size: .
J: TRBJ1-1
D: .
length: 10
V: TRBV6-5
CDR3: CASKDNEAFF
DNA: TGTGCCAGCAAAGACAACGAAGCTTTCTTT

size: .
J: TRBJ2-7
D: TRBD1
length: 17
V: TRBV19
CDR3: CASSIRFGTGGPYEQYF
DNA: TGTGCCAGTAGTATACGCTTCGGGACAGGGGGCCCCTACGAGCAGTACTTC

size: .
J: TRBJ1-1
D: TRBD1
length: 18
V: TRBV7-9
CDR3: CASSSRLGGGQGPLEAFF
DNA: TGTGCCAGCAGCTCTCGACTGGGGGGAGGACAGGGGCCACTTGAAGCTTTCTTT

size: once
J: TRBJ2-7
D: .
length: 15
V: TRBV7-2
CDR3: CASSLQGLSSYEQYF
DNA: TGTGCCAGCAGCCTGCAGGGCCTTAGCTCCTACGAGCAGTACTTC

size: .
J: TRBJ1-2
D: TRBD1
length: 14
V: TRBV7-9
CDR3: CASSLQTGGFGYTF
DNA: TGTGCCAGCAGCTTGCAGACAGGGGGCTTTGGCTACACCTTC

size: .
J: TRBJ2-3
D: TRBD2
length: 16
V: TRBV18
CDR3: CASSLPGGGYTDTQYF
DNA: TGTGCCAGCTCACTCCCCGGCGGGGGGTACACAGATACGCAGTATTTT

size: .
J: TRBJ1-2
D: TRBD1
length: 18
V: TRBV28
CDR3: CASSFPLGQGDSNYGYTF
DNA: TGTGCCAGCAGTTTTCCCCTCGGACAGGGGGACAGCAACTATGGCTACACCTTC

size: .
J: TRBJ1-5
D: .
length: 14
V: TRBV7-2
CDR3: CASSSAGINQPQHF
DNA: TGTGCCAGCAGCTCGGCGGGGATCAATCAGCCCCAGCATTTT

size: once
J: TRBJ1-4
D: .
length: 14
V: TRBV10-2
CDR3: CASSGGATNEKLFF
DNA: TGCGCCAGCAGTGGAGGTGCAACTAATGAAAAACTGTTTTTT

size: .
J: TRBJ2-5
D: TRBD2
length: 13
V: TRBV30
CDR3: CAWSLAGGPLQDF
DNA: TGTGCCTGGAGTCTAGCGGGGGGCCCTTTACAGGACTTC

size: .
J: TRBJ1-2
D: TRBD1
length: 14
V: TRBV5-6
CDR3: CASSFPDRVRGYTF
DNA: TGTGCCAGCAGCTTCCCAGACAGGGTTCGTGGCTACACCTTC

size: .
J: TRBJ1-6
D: .
length: 15
V: TRBV19
CDR3: CASSIGPQLASPLHF
DNA: TGTGCCAGTAGTATTGGGCCCCAATTGGCTTCACCCCTCCACTTT

size: .
J: TRBJ2-3
D: .
length: 16
V: TRBV6-1
CDR3: CASSEDLAWATDTQYF
DNA: TGTGCCAGCAGTGAAGATTTAGCGTGGGCCACAGATACGCAGTATTTT

size: .
J: TRBJ1-3
D: TRBD1
length: 19
V: TRBV7-9
CDR3: CASSLAQGAWGRSGNTIYF
DNA: TGTGCCAGCTCACTGGCCCAGGGGGCATGGGGTAGGTCTGGAAACACCATATATTTT

size: .
J: TRBJ2-2
D: .
length: 15
V: TRBV9
CDR3: CASSAELMNTGELFF
DNA: TGTGCCAGCAGCGCGGAGCTTATGAACACCGGGGAGCTGTTTTTT

size: .
J: TRBJ2-5
D: TRBD2
length: 14
V: TRBV9
CDR3: CASSVGQGGETQYF
DNA: TGTGCCAGCAGCGTAGGGCAGGGAGGGGAGACCCAGTACTTC

size: .
J: TRBJ1-1
D: .
length: 17
V: TRBV9
CDR3: CASSVGSRGGMNTEAFF
DNA: TGTGCCAGCAGCGTAGGGAGCAGGGGAGGGATGAACACTGAAGCTTTCTTT

size: .
J: TRBJ2-5
D: TRBD1
length: 13
V: TRBV7-3
CDR3: CASSPQGEETQYF
DNA: TGTGCCAGCAGCCCTCAGGGGGAGGAGACCCAGTACTTC

size: once
J: TRBJ1-2
D: .
length: 12
V: TRBV30
CDR3: CAWTPGVGGYTF
DNA: TGTGCCTGGACACCCGGGGTCGGGGGCTACACCTTC

size: .
J: TRBJ2-1
D: TRBD2
length: 15
V: TRBV6-5
CDR3: CASSPRLAGGDEQFF
DNA: TGTGCCAGCAGTCCTCGACTAGCGGGGGGGGATGAGCAGTTCTTC

size: once
J: TRBJ2-1
D: .
length: 13
V: TRBV7-2
CDR3: CASSTGAYNEQFF
DNA: TGTGCCAGCAGCACAGGAGCCTACAATGAGCAGTTCTTC

size: .
J: TRBJ1-5
D: .
length: 15
V: TRBV11-2
CDR3: CASSLGGNENQPQHF
DNA: TGTGCCAGCAGCTTAGGAGGGAACGAGAATCAGCCCCAGCATTTT

size: .
J: TRBJ2-7
D: TRBD2
length: 13
V: TRBV2
CDR3: CASRATREGEQYF
DNA: TGTGCCAGCAGGGCAACTAGGGAGGGCGAGCAGTACTTC

size: few
J: TRBJ1-1
D: .
length: 13
V: TRBV29-1
CDR3: CSWVRGGDTEAFF
DNA: TGCAGCTGGGTTAGGGGGGGTGACACTGAAGCTTTCTTT

size: .
J: TRBJ2-1
D: TRBD1
length: 14
V: TRBV29-1
CDR3: CSVEVGQGAGEQFF
DNA: TGCAGCGTTGAAGTTGGACAGGGAGCAGGAGAGCAGTTCTTC

size: .
J: TRBJ2-2
D: TRBD2
length: 15
V: TRBV2
CDR3: CASSGGLANTGELFF
DNA: TGTGCCAGCAGTGGGGGACTAGCCAACACCGGGGAGCTGTTTTTT

size: .
J: TRBJ2-7
D: .
length: 14
V: TRBV11-3
CDR3: CASSFRDGVYEQYF
DNA: TGTGCCAGCAGCTTCCGCGACGGGGTCTACGAGCAGTACTTC

size: .
J: TRBJ2-5
D: TRBD1
length: 16
V: TRBV27
CDR3: CASSLIRGQGQETQYF
DNA: TGTGCCAGCAGTTTAATCAGGGGGCAGGGACAAGAGACCCAGTACTTC

size: .
J: TRBJ2-1
D: .
length: 14
V: TRBV5-4
CDR3: CASSSPRGMNEQFF
DNA: TGTGCCAGCAGCTCACCCAGGGGCATGAATGAGCAGTTCTTC

size: .
J: TRBJ1-6
D: .
length: 16
V: TRBV19
CDR3: CASSMIQTGYNSPLHF
DNA: TGTGCCAGTAGTATGATACAGACCGGATATAATTCACCCCTCCACTTT

size: .
J: TRBJ2-7
D: TRBD2
length: 20
V: TRBV4-1
CDR3: CASSQEDASGGVDIPYEQYF
DNA: TGCGCCAGCAGCCAAGAAGACGCTAGCGGGGGGGTCGACATCCCCTACGAGCAGTACTTC

size: .
J: TRBJ2-7
D: .
length: 16
V: TRBV9
CDR3: CASSNTREVDTYEQYF
DNA: TGTGCCAGCAGCAACACCAGGGAGGTTGATACCTACGAGCAGTACTTC

size: .
J: TRBJ2-3
D: TRBD2
length: 14
V: TRBV11-3
CDR3: CASSRGGSTDTQYF
DNA: TGTGCCAGCAGCCGGGGGGGGAGCACAGATACGCAGTATTTT

size: .
J: TRBJ1-4
D: .
length: 14
V: TRBV10-3
CDR3: CAISEARLNEKLFF
DNA: TGTGCCATCAGTGAGGCCAGGCTTAATGAAAAACTGTTTTTT

size: .
J: TRBJ2-1
D: TRBD2
length: 17
V: TRBV27
CDR3: CASSLQPLAGGPNEQFF
DNA: TGTGCCAGCAGTCTACAACCCCTAGCGGGGGGGCCGAATGAGCAGTTCTTC

size: .
J: TRBJ1-1
D: TRBD1
length: 13
V: TRBV19
CDR3: CASSTTGGTEAFF
DNA: TGTGCCAGTAGTACAACAGGGGGGACTGAAGCTTTCTTT

size: once
J: TRBJ1-3
D: .
length: 16
V: TRBV2
CDR3: CASSDSRSSSGNTIYF
DNA: TGTGCCAGCAGTGATAGCCGAAGTAGCTCTGGAAACACCATATATTTT

size: .
J: TRBJ2-5
D: TRBD2
length: 18
V: TRBV7-2
CDR3: CASSEGTSGGRFPRPQYF
DNA: TGTGCCAGCAGCGAGGGGACTAGCGGGGGGCGCTTCCCCCGTCCCCAGTACTTC

size: few
J: TRBJ1-2
D: TRBD1
length: 13
V: TRBV15
CDR3: CATSRGTGYGYTF
DNA: TGTGCCACCAGCAGAGGGACAGGCTATGGCTACACCTTC

size: .
J: TRBJ2-1
D: TRBD2
length: 15
V: TRBV6-5
CDR3: CASSRSGGADHEQFF
DNA: TGTGCCAGCAGCCGTAGCGGGGGGGCGGATCATGAGCAGTTCTTC

size: .
J: TRBJ2-3
D: .
length: 16
V: TRBV18
CDR3: CASSSSTGYSTDTQYF
DNA: TGTGCCAGCTCATCTTCCACAGGGTATAGCACAGATACGCAGTATTTT

size: .
J: TRBJ2-3
D: .
length: 13
V: TRBV11-2
CDR3: CASREQDEGTQYF
DNA: TGTGCCAGCAGGGAACAGGACGAAGGTACGCAGTATTTT

size: .
J: TRBJ2-2
D: TRBD1
length: 15
V: TRBV4-1
CDR3: CASSQGQGDTGELFF
DNA: TGCGCCAGCAGCCAGGGACAGGGCGACACCGGGGAGCTGTTTTTT

size: .
J: TRBJ1-2
D: .
length: 13
V: TRBV5-5
CDR3: CASSFEGGYGYTF
DNA: TGTGCCAGCAGCTTTGAGGGTGGCTATGGCTACACCTTC

size: .
J: TRBJ1-2
D: .
length: 13
V: TRBV27
CDR3: CASSSRVSYGYTF
DNA: TGTGCCAGCAGTTCCAGGGTGAGCTATGGCTACACCTTC

size: .
J: TRBJ1-1
D: TRBD1
length: 14
V: TRBV7-2
CDR3: CASSLRRGHTEAFF
DNA: TGTGCCAGCAGCTTACGGAGGGGGCACACTGAAGCTTTCTTT

size: .
J: TRBJ2-7
D: TRBD1
length: 14
V: TRBV18
CDR3: CASSPPTGVYEQYF
DNA: TGTGCCAGCTCACCACCTACAGGGGTGTACGAGCAGTACTTC